This T cell receptor beta chain was recovered during a study of early T cells in non-severe SARS-CoV-2 infection. Study background: Chains were unpaired, as sequencing was done on bulk RNA from unsorted whole blood.

TCRdb used MiXCR to reprocess the 5' RACE reads, holding one entry per CDR3 protein. The repertoire holds 75,000 to 90,000 distinct CDR3 sequences, with more than 9% as singletons. The germline gives CDR1 SGHTA, CDR2 FQGNSA. CDR3 length: 16 amino acids. With 5 bases clipped from V and 4 bases from J, the junction kept 11 bases outside the gene matches. This clonotype was observed many times. This sequence joins TRBV7-2 and TRBJ2-7; TRBD2 agrees at 10 bases. Material: whole blood, obtained at baseline. The receptor was derived from an adult who was a healthcare worker with PCR-confirmed SARS-CoV-2 infection or an uninfected control (not recorded which). CDR3 DNA: TGTGCCAGCAGCCCAGACAGCGGGAGGGCCCGGTACGAGCAGTACTTC. This codes for CASSPDSGRARYEQYF.